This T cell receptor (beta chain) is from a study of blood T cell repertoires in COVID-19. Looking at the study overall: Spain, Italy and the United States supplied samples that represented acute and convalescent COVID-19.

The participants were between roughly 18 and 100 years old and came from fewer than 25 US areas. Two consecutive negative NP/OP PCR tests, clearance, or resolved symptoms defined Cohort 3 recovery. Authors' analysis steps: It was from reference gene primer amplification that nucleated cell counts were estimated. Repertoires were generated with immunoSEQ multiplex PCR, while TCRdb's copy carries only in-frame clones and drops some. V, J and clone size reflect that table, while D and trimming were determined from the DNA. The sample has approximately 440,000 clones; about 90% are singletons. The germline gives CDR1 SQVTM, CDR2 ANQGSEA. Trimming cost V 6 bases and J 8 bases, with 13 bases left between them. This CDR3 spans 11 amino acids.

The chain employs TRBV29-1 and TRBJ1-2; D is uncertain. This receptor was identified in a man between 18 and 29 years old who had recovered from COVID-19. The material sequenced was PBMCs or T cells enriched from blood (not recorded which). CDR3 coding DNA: TGCAGCGTGCTTAGGACGGGAGGCTACACCTTC. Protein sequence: CSVLRTGGYTF.